This T cell receptor (beta chain) is drawn from a study of T cell responses to AZD1222 COVID-19 vaccine listed by TCRdb under 2021. With respect to the entire study: AZD1222 recipients with second doses at about 4 weeks or about 12 weeks were pooled, because spike-specific TCR depth and breadth did not differ between schedules. A total of more than 230 trial participants underwent TCR sequencing, of whom 200 to 220 had received two doses of AZD1222 and some 25 had received two doses of the MenACWY control vaccine. Trial participants were enrolled by age into subgroups of 18-55, 56-69 and 70-plus years, and about 150, 27 and 61 TCR-sequenced participants, respectively, were included in these subgroups.

Interpreted using the paper, the time point label stands for: baseline before first vaccination. Vaccinee samples were obtained from the UK trials COV001 and COV002, which included a single-blind randomized controlled phase 2/3 trial of AZD1222 (ChAdOx1 nCoV-19) in healthy adults. For TCRbeta chain sequencing, PBMC samples were collected from trial participants at day 0 and at day 28 after the second dose. To note about this clone: Its binding antigen is unknown. The record has no base qualities; no much larger clone is one base away.

Broad study findings and their caveats: Because no day 14 peak-response samples were available, the repertoires could be characterized only after the peak T cell response. Epitopes outside the regions mutated in the B.1.351 and B.1.1.7 variants were reportedly recognized by nearly half of the unique spike-specific TCRs. The whole spike protein was spanned by vaccine-associated CD4 TCRs, and dominant responses were seen in regions 160-218 and 743-854. In the small 56-69-year group, the increase in depth fell short of significance, most likely because of low power. Conclusions about previously exposed vaccinees were limited because only 6 or 7 AZD1222 recipients were SARS-CoV-2 seropositive at baseline. Spike-specific TCR breadth and depth rose significantly after two AZD1222 doses compared with day 0 and with MenACWY recipients. Participants were mostly white British, with more females than males. The authors suggested clonal diversity may have been underestimated.

The CDR3 regions of human TCRbeta chains were subjected to immunosequencing. The original methods were these. TCRs in the repertoires were compared against a reference library of SARS-CoV-2-specific TCRs that had been generated with the MIRA antigen-specificity platform. Breadth meant the fraction of unique TCRs that were SARS-CoV-2-associated, whereas depth meant the fraction of total T cells that were SARS-CoV-2-associated. Each spike-specific TCR was assigned to its reactive spike region and to a CD4 or CD8 class using the MIRA data. Log10-transformed breadth and depth values were compared by one-way ANOVA with Sidak's multiple comparisons tests. Drawn from immuneACCESS, this table holds only the in-frame rearrangements with V and J called that TCRdb kept. Clones are partly lost; checked studies trace under half to an unresolved V gene and leave the rest unexplained. D and trimming were read from the DNA, whereas the V and J calls and clone size are those reported in that table. The sample table records about 140,000 clones; roughly nine tenths of these occur just once. Together, the top ten hold around 3.7% of the sample.

Sample: peripheral blood, taken on day 0 of AZD1222 vaccination. This TCR derives from an adult in good health.

The CDR3 protein is CASTRQLTDTQYF. The DNA sequence is TGTGCCAGCACCCGACAGCTCACAGATACGCAGTATTTT. The V and J genes are TRBV12-3 or TRBV12-4 and TRBJ2-3; possibly the D gene is TRBD1, per 5 matching bases. Deletion took 7 bases off V and 2 bases off J, with a span of 10 bases between the germline ends. The CDR3 has 13 amino acids, counting the end cysteine and phenylalanine. Only the CDR3 DNA is retained, 39 bases long and in frame from the first base.